This T cell receptor beta chain stems from a study of Tregs in tolerant kidney transplant recipients. Mixed chimerism was transient after nonmyeloablative marrow transplants from related graft donors. With respect to this clone: The DNA ends 3 residues before the CDR3 does, and the rest of the CDR3 is filled in from the germline J gene.

Profiling relied on immunoSEQ multiplex PCR, and the TCRdb table lists in-frame clones only, not all of them. In all, the sample yields 6,000 or so clones. Germline-derived CDR1 and CDR2 are MNHNS and SASEGT. The CDR3 has 15 residues. Trimming at V came to 1 base and at J to 6 bases, leaving 7 bases not matched to a gene. The chain links TRBV6-1 to TRBJ2-7; the match to TRBD1 covers 9 bases. Sequencing used CD4+ T cells from blood (PBMCs), obtained 6 months after the transplant. This receptor was obtained from a human patient who received a combined kidney and bone marrow transplant. Some of the T cells might come from the graft donor. The CDR3 region is CASSEGGQGFFEQYF. The CDR3 DNA, read in part, is TGTGCCAGCAGTGAAGGCGGACAGGGGTTTTTCGAG.